This entry concerns a single T cell receptor (beta chain). These data come from a study of T cell responses to AZD1222 COVID-19 vaccine. V was trimmed by 3 bases and J by 1 base, leaving 9 bases between them. Germline loops: CDR1 MGHRA, CDR2 YSYEKL. CDR3 length: 14 residues. Some clones are missing from TCRdb's copy, which holds only in-frame ones; the method was immunoSEQ multiplex PCR. In the table there are 150,000 to 200,000 clones, around 94% of which are singletons. This TCR was sampled from an adult in good health. The sample was peripheral blood, taken on day 0 of AZD1222 vaccination. V is TRBV4-1 and J is TRBJ1-1, with D perhaps matching TRBD1 (5 bases). The CDR3 coding sequence is TGCGCCAGCAGCCATGGAGGGGAGAACACTGAAGCTTTCTTT. Amino acid sequence: CASSHGGENTEAFF.